This is a list of T cell receptor beta chains from one sample in a study of long-term antiretroviral therapy in people with HIV. The repertoire was sequenced with immunoSEQ multiplex PCR; TCRdb's copy has only in-frame clones and lacks some. The sample has tens of thousands of clones, roughly 82% seen once. The source material was unsorted PBMCs, sampled 0.3 years after starting antiretroviral therapy. The source of these receptors is a man in his late teens or twenties with HIV. Each CDR3 is given with its conserved first and last residue. The D gene is left open where the match is weak. The size field is filled for only some rows; it gives once, few, many or a size class.

clone_size	d_call	v_call	j_call	cdr3_nt	cdr3_aa
-	TRBD1	TRBV15	TRBJ1-3	TGTGCCACGAAGACAGGGGCTGGAAACACCATATATTTT	CATKTGAGNTIYF
few	-	TRBV4-2	TRBJ1-5	TGTGCCAGCAGCCAAGAGAGTTATAGCAATCAGCCCCAGCATTTT	CASSQESYSNQPQHF
-	TRBD1	TRBV5-1	TRBJ1-1	TGCGCCAGCAGCCCCACAGGGGGGAACACTGAAGCTTTCTTT	CASSPTGGNTEAFF
-	-	TRBV28	TRBJ1-2	TGTGCCAGCAGTTTAGCCCTATACTATGGCTACACCTTC	CASSLALYYGYTF
-	-	TRBV10-3	TRBJ1-2	TGTGCCATCAGTGGCCCTCGGGGTGGCTATGGCTACACCTTC	CAISGPRGGYGYTF
-	TRBD2	TRBV7-9	TRBJ2-3	TGTGCCAGCAGCCCGGGAGAGTTACCGGGAGGGCGCACAGATACGCAGTATTTT	CASSPGELPGGRTDTQYF
few	-	TRBV25-1	TRBJ1-1	TGTGCCAGCAGTGGGGCAGGGCCTGAAGCTTTCTTT	CASSGAGPEAFF
few	-	TRBV6-5	TRBJ2-7	TGTGCCAGCAGTTACCTGAAGGCCCCAGAATACGAGCAGTACTTC	CASSYLKAPEYEQYF
-	-	TRBV5-4	TRBJ1-1	TGTGCCAGCAGCTTTCGACAGGACACTGAAGCTTTCTTT	CASSFRQDTEAFF
-	-	TRBV28	TRBJ2-5	TGTGCCAGCAGTTCAATACCCAGGGGGGGCGCCGAAGAGACCCAGTACTTC	CASSSIPRGGAEETQYF
-	-	TRBV30	TRBJ1-3	TGTGCCTGGAGTCGGAAAGGGATATCCGGAAACACCATATATTTT	CAWSRKGISGNTIYF
-	TRBD2	TRBV6-1	TRBJ2-5	TGTGCCAGCAGTGCGATCACTAGCGGGTACGTGGCCCAGTACTTC	CASSAITSGYVAQYF
-	-	TRBV6-1	TRBJ1-1	TGTGCCAGCAGTGAAACGAACACTGAAGCTTTCTTT	CASSETNTEAFF
once	-	TRBV13	TRBJ2-3	TGTGCCAGCAGCTTAGGGGGTTACACAGATACGCAGTATTTT	CASSLGGYTDTQYF
-	-	TRBV4-3	TRBJ2-7	TGCGCCAGCAGCCTCCGACTAGGTTATAACGAGCAGTACTTC	CASSLRLGYNEQYF
-	TRBD2	TRBV27	TRBJ2-7	TGTGCCAGCAGTTTAGCGGGGGGGCCAAGGAACGAGCAGTACTTC	CASSLAGGPRNEQYF
few	-	TRBV30	TRBJ2-2	TGTGCCTGGAACCGGAAGAACACCGGGGAGCTGTTTTTT	CAWNRKNTGELFF
few	-	TRBV6-5	TRBJ1-2	TGTGCCAGCAGTCCACAAGGCTCCGTCTATGGCTACACCTTC	CASSPQGSVYGYTF
few	TRBD1	TRBV30	TRBJ1-5	TGTGCCTGGAGTCTACAGGGGGACCAGCCCCAGCATTTT	CAWSLQGDQPQHF
-	-	TRBV7-2	TRBJ2-7	TGTGCCAGCAGCTTAGCCAGGTTTGCCTACGAGCAGTACTTC	CASSLARFAYEQYF
-	TRBD2	TRBV10-3	TRBJ2-2	TGTGCCATCAGTGTATTAGCGGGAGTACCTGATAGCACCGGGGAGCTGTTTTTT	CAISVLAGVPDSTGELFF